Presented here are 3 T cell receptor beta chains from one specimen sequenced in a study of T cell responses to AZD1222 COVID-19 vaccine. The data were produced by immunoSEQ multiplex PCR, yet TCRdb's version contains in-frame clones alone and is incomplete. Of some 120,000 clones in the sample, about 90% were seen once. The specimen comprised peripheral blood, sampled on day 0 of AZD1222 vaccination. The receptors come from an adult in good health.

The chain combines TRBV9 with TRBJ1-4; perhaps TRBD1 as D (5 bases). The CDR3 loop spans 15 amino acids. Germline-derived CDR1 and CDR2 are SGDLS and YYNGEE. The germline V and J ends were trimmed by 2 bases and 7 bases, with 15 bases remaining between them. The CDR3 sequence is CASSVGGQGGEKLFF. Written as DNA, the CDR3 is TGTGCCAGCAGCGTCGGTGGGCAGGGTGGTGAAAAACTGTTTTTT.

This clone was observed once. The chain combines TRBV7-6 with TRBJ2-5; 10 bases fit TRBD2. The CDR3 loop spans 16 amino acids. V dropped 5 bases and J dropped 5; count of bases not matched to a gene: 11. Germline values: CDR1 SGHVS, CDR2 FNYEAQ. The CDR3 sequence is CASSNPGTSEDETQYF. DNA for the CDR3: TGTGCCAGCAGCAACCCCGGGACTAGCGAGGATGAGACCCAGTACTTC.

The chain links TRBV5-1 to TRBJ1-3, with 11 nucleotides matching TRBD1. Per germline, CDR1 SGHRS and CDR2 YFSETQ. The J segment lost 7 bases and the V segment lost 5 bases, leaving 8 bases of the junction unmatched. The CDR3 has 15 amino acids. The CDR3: CASSSGQGVGNTIYF. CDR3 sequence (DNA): TGCGCCAGCAGTTCGGGACAGGGGGTCGGGAACACCATATATTTT. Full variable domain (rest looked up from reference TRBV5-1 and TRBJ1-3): KAGVTQTPRYLIKTRGQQVTLSCSPISGHRSVSWYQQTPGQGLQFLFEYFSETQRNKGNFPGRFSGRQFSNSRSEMNVSTLELGDSALYLCASSSGQGVGNTIYFGEGSWLTVV.